This record covers a single T cell receptor beta chain. The antigen remains unidentified. The sample originates from a study of regulatory T cells in long-lasting Graves disease. Whole-study findings and limits: TRBV28, TRBJ1-2 and TRBJ2-5 were favored in persistent disease.

The TCR beta library used iRepertoire HTBI primers with Arm-PCR amplification of CDR3. Via MiXCR, TCRdb re-called the multiplex PCR reads, giving one row per CDR3 protein. The sample has roughly 250,000 distinct CDR3 sequences, more than 15% seen once. The time point is: newly diagnosed GD, antithyroid drugs for less than 3 months. The TCR library was prepared using RNA isolated from PBMCs. V trimming: 5 bases; J trimming: 8 bases; junction bases outside the gene matches: 6. CDR3 length: 14 residues. The germline V gene encodes CDR1 SGHAT and CDR2 FQNNGV. The data were also submitted as part of a second study, on T cells in Graves' hyperthyroidism and ophthalmopathy. That work contributes: If no ophthalmopathy progression occurred within 18 months, Graves' hyperthyroidism was stable. The model anticipated ophthalmopathy a median approximately 6.6 months pre-onset.

This receptor was obtained from a woman aged 25-40 years with Graves disease. The source material was peripheral blood mononuclear cells (PBMCs), sampled at new diagnosis, from a patient treated with antithyroid drugs. This sequence joins TRBV11-2 and TRBJ1-6; 7 bases are a match to TRBD1. The CDR3 DNA sequence: TGTGCCAGCAGCCCGACAGGGCGCGATTCACCCCTCCACTTT. It yields the protein CASSPTGRDSPLHF.